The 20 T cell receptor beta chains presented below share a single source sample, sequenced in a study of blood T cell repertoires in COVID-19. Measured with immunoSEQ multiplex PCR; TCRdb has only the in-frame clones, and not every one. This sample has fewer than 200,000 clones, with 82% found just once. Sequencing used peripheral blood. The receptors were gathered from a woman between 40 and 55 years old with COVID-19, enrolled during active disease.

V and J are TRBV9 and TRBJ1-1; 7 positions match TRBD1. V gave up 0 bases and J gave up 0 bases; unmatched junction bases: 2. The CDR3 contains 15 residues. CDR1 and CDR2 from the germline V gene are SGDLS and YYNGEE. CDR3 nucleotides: TGTGCCAGCAGCGTAGTTGGGACAGTGAACACTGAAGCTTTCTTT. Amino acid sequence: CASSVVGTVNTEAFF.

This CDR3 reads CASSSRHATNEKLFF. The DNA for the CDR3 is TGTGCCAGCAGCTCCCGACACGCAACTAATGAAAAACTGTTTTTT. V usage is TRBV4-2 and J usage is TRBJ1-4; D unresolved. The ends were cut back, 5 bases at V and 0 bases at J, with 10 bases in the middle. This CDR3 is built from 15 residues. The germline gives CDR1 LGHNA, CDR2 YNFKEQ.

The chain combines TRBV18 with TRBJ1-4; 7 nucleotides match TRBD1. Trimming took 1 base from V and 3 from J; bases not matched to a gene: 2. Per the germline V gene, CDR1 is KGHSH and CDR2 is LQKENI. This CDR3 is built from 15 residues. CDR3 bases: TGTGCCAGCTCACCACGGACAGGTTCTAATGAAAAACTGTTTTTT. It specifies CASSPRTGSNEKLFF.

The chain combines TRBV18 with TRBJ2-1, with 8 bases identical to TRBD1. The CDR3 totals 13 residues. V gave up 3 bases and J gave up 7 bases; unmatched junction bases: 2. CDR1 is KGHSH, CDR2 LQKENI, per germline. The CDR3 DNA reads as TGTGCCAGCTCACCCAACAGGGGGAATGAGCAGTTCTTC. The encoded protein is CASSPNRGNEQFF. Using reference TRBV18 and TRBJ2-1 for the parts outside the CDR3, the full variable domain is NAGVMQNPRHLVRRRGQEARLRCSPMKGHSHVYWYRQLPEEGLKFMVYLQKENIIDESGMPKERFSAEFPKEGPSILRIQQVVRGDSAAYFCASSPNRGNEQFFGPGTRLTVL.

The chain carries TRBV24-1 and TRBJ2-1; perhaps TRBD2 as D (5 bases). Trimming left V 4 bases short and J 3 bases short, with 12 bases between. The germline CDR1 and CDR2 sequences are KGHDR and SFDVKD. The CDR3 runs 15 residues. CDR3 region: CATSELGSSYNEQFF. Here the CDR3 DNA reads TGTGCCACCAGTGAACTAGGATCGAGCTACAATGAGCAGTTCTTC.

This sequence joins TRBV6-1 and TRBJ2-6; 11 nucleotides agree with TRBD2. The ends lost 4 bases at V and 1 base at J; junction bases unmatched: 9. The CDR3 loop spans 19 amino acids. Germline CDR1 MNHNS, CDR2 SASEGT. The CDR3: CASSGHRLAGMSGANVLTF. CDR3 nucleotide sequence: TGTGCCAGCAGTGGCCACAGACTAGCGGGAATGTCTGGGGCCAACGTCCTGACTTTC.

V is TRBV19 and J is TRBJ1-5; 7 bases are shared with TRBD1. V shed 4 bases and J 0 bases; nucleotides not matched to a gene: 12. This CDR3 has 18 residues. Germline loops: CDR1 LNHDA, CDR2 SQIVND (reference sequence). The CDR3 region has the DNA TGTGCCAGTAGTAATTGGGACAGCGGCGGGTATAGCAATCAGCCCCAGCATTTT. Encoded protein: CASSNWDSGGYSNQPQHF.

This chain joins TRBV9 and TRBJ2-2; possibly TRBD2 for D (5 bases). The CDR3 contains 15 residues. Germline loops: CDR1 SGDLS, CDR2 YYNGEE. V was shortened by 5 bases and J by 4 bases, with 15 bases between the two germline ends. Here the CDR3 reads CASRRVANPTGELFF. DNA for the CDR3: TGTGCCAGCAGGAGGGTGGCCAACCCCACCGGGGAGCTGTTTTTT.

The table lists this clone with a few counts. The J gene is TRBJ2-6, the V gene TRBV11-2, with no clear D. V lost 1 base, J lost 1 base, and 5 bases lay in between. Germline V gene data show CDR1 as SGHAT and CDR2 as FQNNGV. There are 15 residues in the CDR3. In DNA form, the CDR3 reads TGTGCCAGCAGCTTAGTCGGGTCTGGGGCCAACGTCCTGACTTTC. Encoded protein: CASSLVGSGANVLTF.

CDR3 residues: CASSSGAPGELFF. The CDR3 coding sequence is TGTGCCAGCAGCTCCGGAGCTCCCGGGGAGCTGTTTTTT. J is TRBJ2-2 and V is TRBV11-3, with D hard to call. V gave up 4 bases and J gave up 6 bases, with 9 bases separating them. This CDR3 has 13 amino acids. Germline V gives CDR1 SGHNT, CDR2 YENEEA.

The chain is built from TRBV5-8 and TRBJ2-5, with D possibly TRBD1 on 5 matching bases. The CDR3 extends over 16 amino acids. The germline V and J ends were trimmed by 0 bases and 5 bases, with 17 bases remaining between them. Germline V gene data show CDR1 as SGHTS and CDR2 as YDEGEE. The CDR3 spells CASSLGDSIGSETQYF. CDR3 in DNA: TGTGCCAGCAGCTTGGGTGACAGTATTGGTTCGGAGACCCAGTACTTC.

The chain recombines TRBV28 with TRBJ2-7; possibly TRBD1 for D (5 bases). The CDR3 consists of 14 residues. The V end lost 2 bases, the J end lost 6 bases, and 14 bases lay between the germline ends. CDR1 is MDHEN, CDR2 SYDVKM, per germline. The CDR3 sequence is CASSLDPGQFEQYF. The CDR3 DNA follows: TGTGCCAGCAGTTTAGACCCTGGACAATTCGAGCAGTACTTC.

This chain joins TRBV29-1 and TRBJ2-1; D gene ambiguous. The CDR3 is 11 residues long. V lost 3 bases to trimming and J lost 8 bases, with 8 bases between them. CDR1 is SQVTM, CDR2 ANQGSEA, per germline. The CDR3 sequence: CSVDVAYEQFF. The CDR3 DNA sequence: TGCAGCGTTGACGTGGCATATGAGCAGTTCTTC.

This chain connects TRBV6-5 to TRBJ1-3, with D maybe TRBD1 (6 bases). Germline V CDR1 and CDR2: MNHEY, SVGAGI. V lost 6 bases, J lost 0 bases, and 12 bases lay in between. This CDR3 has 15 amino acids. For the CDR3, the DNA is TGTGCCAGCAGAGCTGACAGGACCTCTGGAAACACCATATATTTT. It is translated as CASRADRTSGNTIYF.

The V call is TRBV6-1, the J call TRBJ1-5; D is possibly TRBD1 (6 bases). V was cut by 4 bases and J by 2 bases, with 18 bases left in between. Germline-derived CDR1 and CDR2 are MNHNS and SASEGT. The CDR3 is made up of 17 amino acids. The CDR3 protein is CASSGLIGTPRNQPQHF. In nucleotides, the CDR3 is TGTGCCAGCAGTGGACTGATCGGGACACCTCGCAATCAGCCCCAGCATTTT.

As DNA, the CDR3 is TGTGCCAGCAGCACGGGAAGGAACACTGAAGCTTTCTTT. Amino acid sequence: CASSTGRNTEAFF. The chain combines TRBV11-3 with TRBJ1-1; D call uncertain. Trimming removed 5 bases from V and 1 base from J, with 8 bases in between. The CDR3 is 13 amino acids. In germline, CDR1 is SGHNT, CDR2 YENEEA. The entire variable domain, with the rest obtained from reference TRBV11-3 and TRBJ1-1, is as follows: EAGVVQSPRYKIIEKKQPVAFWCNPISGHNTLYWYLQNLGQGPELLIRYENEEAVDDSQLPKDRFSAERLKGVDSTLKIQPAELGDSAVYLCASSTGRNTEAFFGQGTRLTVV.

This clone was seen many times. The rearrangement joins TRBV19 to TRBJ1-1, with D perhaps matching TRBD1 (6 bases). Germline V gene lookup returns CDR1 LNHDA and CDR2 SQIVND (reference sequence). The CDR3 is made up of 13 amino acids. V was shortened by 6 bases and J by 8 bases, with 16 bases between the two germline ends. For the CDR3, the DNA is TGTGCCAGTAGCATTCTCGGACAGAACGAAGCTTTCTTT. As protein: CASSILGQNEAFF.

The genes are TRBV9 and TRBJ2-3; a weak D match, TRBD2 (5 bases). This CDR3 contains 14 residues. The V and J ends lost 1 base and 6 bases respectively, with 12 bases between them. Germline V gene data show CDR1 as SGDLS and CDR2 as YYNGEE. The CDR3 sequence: CASSVRVGSDTQYF. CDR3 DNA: TGTGCCAGCAGCGTAAGGGTAGGGAGCGATACGCAGTATTTT.

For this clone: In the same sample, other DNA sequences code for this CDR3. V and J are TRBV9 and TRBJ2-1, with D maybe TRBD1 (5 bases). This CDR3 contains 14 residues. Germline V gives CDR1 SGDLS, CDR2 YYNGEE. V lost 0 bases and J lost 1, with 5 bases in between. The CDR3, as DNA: TGTGCCAGCAGCGTAGCAGGGTCCTACAATGAGCAGTTCTTC. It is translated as CASSVAGSYNEQFF.

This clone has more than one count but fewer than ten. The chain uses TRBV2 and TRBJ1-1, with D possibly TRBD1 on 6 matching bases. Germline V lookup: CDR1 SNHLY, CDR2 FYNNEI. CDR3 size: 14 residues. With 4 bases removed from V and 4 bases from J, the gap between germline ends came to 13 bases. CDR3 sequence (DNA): TGTGCCAGCAGTGCCCAGGGGATAACCACTGAAGCTTTCTTT. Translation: CASSAQGITTEAFF.